The clone carrying this T cell receptor beta chain is categorized as medium-sized. Read data end 3 residues before the CDR3 end; the end is taken from the germline J gene. The CDR3 has 15 residues. Trimming removed 1 base at V and 9 bases at J, with 13 bases between. From germline, CDR1 is MNHNS and CDR2 SASEGT. This entry is derived from a study of T cell clonality in common variable immunodeficiency. Using immunoSEQ multiplex PCR, the repertoire was profiled, and TCRdb retains in-frame clones only, with some absent. This sample has approximately 60,000 clones, each found more than once. Donors gave roughly 4.5 to 8.5 ml heparinized peripheral whole blood.

Specimen: peripheral blood mononuclear cells. V usage is TRBV6-1 and J usage is TRBJ1-6, with D maybe TRBD1 (6 bases). The origin of this receptor is a person between 18 and 75 years old in good health. CDR3 DNA, as far as it was read: TGTGCCAGCAGTGAAGAGGCGGGGGCCGGTTCACCC. Residues: CASSEEAGAGSP. The full CDR3 is CASSEEAGAGSPLHF.